This T cell receptor beta chain originates from a study of OX40 agonist ivuxolimab in advanced cancers. Autoimmune disease history or systemic immunosuppression disqualified patients. V shed 4 bases and J shed 2 bases, with 18 bases lying between them. Germline lookup yields CDR1 PRHDT and CDR2 FYEKMQ (reference sequence). There are 16 residues in the CDR3. Generated by immunoSEQ multiplex PCR, the TCRdb table keeps only in-frame clones and is missing some. The sample lists roughly 56,000 clones, less than 90% occurring once. V usage is TRBV13 and J usage is TRBJ2-7; D possibly corresponds to TRBD1 (5 bases). The source of this sequence is an adult with an advanced solid tumor such as melanoma, head and neck, liver or kidney cancer. Here the sequenced sample was CD4+ or CD8+ T cells sorted from blood, taken in a trial of the OX40 agonist ivuxolimab. The CDR3 loop reads CASSSRQKPYTYEQYF. For the CDR3, the DNA is TGTGCCAGCAGCTCCCGACAGAAACCATATACCTACGAGCAGTACTTC. Combining the CDR3 with reference TRBV13 and TRBJ2-7 gives the whole variable domain AAGVIQSPRHLIKEKRETATLKCYPIPRHDTVYWYQQGPGQDPQFLISFYEKMQSDKGSIPDRFSAQQFSDYHSELNMSSLELGDSALYFCASSSRQKPYTYEQYFGPGTRLTVT.